Each of the 20 T cell receptor beta chains below was sequenced from the same sample in a study of cytomegalovirus exposure and HLA in healthy donors (dated 2017 in TCRdb). The library was obtained by the immunoSEQ multiplex PCR assay. As stored in TCRdb, this immuneACCESS dataset retains in-frame rearrangements with V and J assigned. A fraction of the clones does not appear; measured against another copy, unresolved V genes explain less than half of the discrepancy, and the remainder lacks a known reason. The sample table shows under 75,000 clones, and 90% to 97% are seen once. The ten largest account for 1.2% of the sample. The material sequenced was PBMCs. The source of these receptors is a young woman in good health and CMV-seronegative.

V and J are TRBV28 and TRBJ1-5, with TRBD1 matching over 7 bases. The CDR3 length is 16 residues. Germline trimming cut 6 bases from V and 2 bases from J; bases unmatched to any gene: 10. Germline values: CDR1 MDHEN, CDR2 SYDVKM. CDR3 in amino acids: CASRRRGRGGNQPQHF. For the CDR3, the DNA is TGTGCCAGCAGGCGAAGGGGGCGAGGGGGCAATCAGCCCCAGCATTTT.

CDR3 DNA sequence: TGTGCCAGCACCTCGCAGGATTGGGTAAACGTCCTGACTTTC. Amino acids: CASTSQDWVNVLTF. The chain links TRBV6-1 to TRBJ2-6, with D uncertain. This CDR3 spans 14 amino acids. Germline CDR1 is MNHNS and CDR2 is SASEGT. The ends were cut back, 7 bases at V and 10 bases at J, with 17 bases in the middle.

DNA for the CDR3: TGTGCCAGCTCCCTCGAGGCTAGCGGAGCGTATTTT. This translates into CASSLEASGAYF. The rearrangement joins TRBV18 to TRBJ2-3, with 7 bases lining up with TRBD2. CDR1 and CDR2 from the germline V gene are KGHSH and LQKENI. With 6 bases clipped from V and 14 bases from J, the junction kept 11 bases outside the gene matches. The CDR3 spans 12 residues.

This chain links TRBV7-9 with TRBJ2-7; possible D gene TRBD1, 5 bases. Trimming left V 4 bases short and J 0 bases short, with 10 bases between. Germline V gene lookup returns CDR1 SEHNR and CDR2 FQNEAQ (reference sequence). CDR3 length equals 14 residues. The CDR3 spells CASSSQGSSYEQYF. The CDR3 nucleotides are TGTGCCAGCAGCTCTCAGGGCAGCTCCTACGAGCAGTACTTC.

This clone was counted once. This chain links TRBV5-8 with TRBJ2-7; 9 bases are a match to TRBD1. V lost 4 bases to trimming and J lost 2 bases; unmatched junction nucleotides: 1. The germline V gene has CDR1 SGHTS and CDR2 YDEGEE. The CDR3 length is 13 residues. The CDR3, as DNA: TGTGCCAGCAGCCGACAGGGGGCCTACGAGCAGTACTTC. Its protein is CASSRQGAYEQYF.

The V call is TRBV7-8, the J call TRBJ1-5; TRBD1 agrees at 7 bases. The junction had 7 bases not matched to a gene; V was cut back by 4 bases and J by 4 bases. The CDR3 extends over 15 amino acids. Germline V CDR1 and CDR2: SGHVS, FQNEAQ. CDR3 in amino acids: CASSSGTEDNQPQHF. Written as DNA, the CDR3 is TGTGCCAGCAGCTCCGGGACAGAGGATAATCAGCCCCAGCATTTT.

This clone has more than one count but fewer than ten. The rearrangement links TRBV7-2 to TRBJ1-1, with D tentatively TRBD1 (6 bases). V shed 5 bases and J shed 5 bases, with 12 bases lying between them. The germline V gene encodes CDR1 SGHTA and CDR2 FQGNSA. This CDR3 comprises 13 residues. In DNA form, the CDR3 reads TGTGCCAGCAGCCCGCGGACAGTGACTGAAGCTTTCTTT. It specifies CASSPRTVTEAFF.

The genes are TRBV6-4 and TRBJ1-5, with D possibly being TRBD1 (6 bases). The CDR3 spans 15 residues. The germline V and J ends were trimmed by 8 bases and 4 bases, with 18 bases remaining between them. CDR1 and CDR2 (germline): MRHNA, SNTAGT. CDR3 amino acids: CASLPPGTPNQPQHF. The CDR3 DNA follows: TGTGCCAGCTTACCCCCGGGGACACCAAATCAGCCCCAGCATTTT.

This clone showed up just once. The gene calls are TRBV23-1 and TRBJ1-5; 8 nucleotides agree with TRBD1. TRBV23-1 is given ORF status, its function remaining uncertain. The CDR3 totals 13 residues. Trimming cost V 10 bases and J 7 bases; bases outside gene matches: 9. Here the CDR3 DNA reads TGCGCCACCGCCCCAGGGGGCTTGCAGCCCCAGCATTTT. Amino acids: CATAPGGLQPQHF.

V and J are TRBV30 and TRBJ1-3, with a possible D match to TRBD1 (6 bases). CDR1 GTSNPN and CDR2 SVGIG come from the germline V gene (reference sequence). Between the trimmed V and J ends, which lost 4 bases and 2 bases, there was a span of 9 bases. CDR3 length: 13 amino acids. As DNA, the CDR3 is TGTGCCTGGAATGGGGGCGCTGGAAACACCATATATTTT. Its protein is CAWNGGAGNTIYF.

V is TRBV10-1 and J is TRBJ2-7; TRBD1 matches at 7 bases. The CDR3 sequence is 13 residues long. With 8 bases clipped from V and 5 bases from J, the junction kept 9 bases outside the gene matches. The germline CDR1 and CDR2 sequences are WNHNN and SYGVQD (reference sequence). The CDR3 DNA reads TGCGCCAGCGGTCCCGGGACAGTCCACGAGCAGTACTTC. Its translation is CASGPGTVHEQYF.

The chain links TRBV6-5 to TRBJ2-5, with D maybe TRBD1 (6 bases). With 7 bases removed from V and 4 bases from J, the gap between germline ends came to 13 bases. This CDR3 contains 13 residues. Germline lookup yields CDR1 MNHEY and CDR2 SVGAGI. CDR3 region: CASTPGDRETQYF. In nucleotides, the CDR3 is TGTGCCAGCACCCCAGGGGACCGAGAGACCCAGTACTTC.

This sequence joins TRBV27 and TRBJ2-3; 7 bases agree with TRBD1. Germline CDR1 reads MNHEY; CDR2 reads SMNVEV (reference sequence). After removal of 1 base from V and 4 bases from J, the junction contained 8 bases not matched to a gene. CDR3 length: 16 residues. The CDR3 DNA reads TGTGCCAGCAGTTTATGGGACAGCCGCAGTTCAGATACGCAGTATTTT. It encodes CASSLWDSRSSDTQYF.

The chain carries TRBV7-2 and TRBJ2-7, with a tentative D call TRBD1 (5 bases). V shed 3 bases and J shed 4 bases, with 7 bases lying between them. The CDR3 has 12 residues. The germline V gene has CDR1 SGHTA and CDR2 FQGNSA. The CDR3 coding sequence is TGTGCCAGCAGCTTGCAGGGTTACGAGCAGTACTTC. It translates to CASSLQGYEQYF.

The chain recombines TRBV19 with TRBJ1-5; D is possibly TRBD1 (5 bases). CDR1 is LNHDA and CDR2 is SQIVND in the germline V gene (reference sequence). V gave up 6 bases and J gave up 4 bases, with 7 bases separating them. The CDR3 loop spans 12 amino acids. CDR3 sequence reads: CASRGGNQPQHF. In DNA form, the CDR3 reads TGTGCCAGTAGGGGGGGAAATCAGCCCCAGCATTTT.

The V gene is TRBV7-2, the J gene TRBJ2-1, with a tentative D call TRBD2 (6 bases). Trimming removed 5 bases at V and 0 bases at J, with 20 bases between. Germline V gene lookup returns CDR1 SGHTA and CDR2 FQGNSA. The CDR3 runs 18 residues. In DNA, the CDR3 is TGTGCCAGCAGCCCCCAATGGCGGGGCTATCTCTCCTACAATGAGCAGTTCTTC. It translates to CASSPQWRGYLSYNEQFF. Variable domain in full (rest from reference TRBV7-2 and TRBJ2-1): GAGVSQSPSNKVTEKGKDVELRCDPISGHTALYWYRQSLGQGLEFLIYFQGNSAPDKSGLPSDRFSAERTGGSVSTLTIQRTQQEDSAVYLCASSPQWRGYLSYNEQFFGPGTRLTVL.

The chain couples TRBV15 to TRBJ1-4, with a possible D match to TRBD1 (5 bases). V lost 0 bases, J lost 6 bases, and 14 bases lay in between. In germline, CDR1 is LNHNV, CDR2 YYDKDF (reference sequence). The CDR3 has 16 amino acids. CDR3 bases: TGTGCCACCAGCAGAGACCGGGGGGTGAAATATGAAAAACTGTTTTTT. It specifies CATSRDRGVKYEKLFF.

V gene TRBV29-1 combines with J gene TRBJ2-1; D might be TRBD2 (6 bases). Germline CDR1 reads SQVTM; CDR2 reads ANQGSEA. CDR3 length: 15 amino acids. Trimming removed 3 bases from V and 0 bases from J, with 12 bases in between. The CDR3: CSVEGVAASYNEQFF. In DNA form, the CDR3 reads TGCAGCGTTGAGGGGGTAGCGGCCTCCTACAATGAGCAGTTCTTC.

V and J are TRBV14 and TRBJ2-1, with 13 bases lining up with TRBD2. This CDR3 has 16 residues. Germline lookup yields CDR1 SGHDN and CDR2 FVKESK. Losses at the gene ends were 5 bases for V and 6 bases for J; bases not matched to a gene: 7. CDR3 nucleotides: TGTGCCAGCAGCGGACTAGCGGGAGTGTTCGGCAATGAGCAGTTCTTC. Translation: CASSGLAGVFGNEQFF.

The chain uses TRBV29-1 and TRBJ2-3; a possible D gene is TRBD2 (6 bases). CDR1 is SQVTM, CDR2 ANQGSEA, per germline. V shed 2 bases and J shed 4 bases, with 13 bases lying between them. The CDR3 consists of 14 residues. In DNA form, the CDR3 reads TGCAGCGTTGAACCGGGCTGGGAGGCAGATACGCAGTATTTT. This gives the protein CSVEPGWEADTQYF.